The clone carrying this T cell receptor beta chain turned up a few times. TCRdb reprocessed the 5' RACE reads via MiXCR and lists one record per CDR3 protein. The data hold around 50,000 distinct CDR3 sequences, with roughly 6.8% observed a single time. V lost 0 bases and J lost 2, with 8 bases in between. CDR3 size: 14 residues. Germline CDR1 and CDR2: SGHRS and YFSETQ. This specimen belongs to a study of early T cells in non-severe SARS-CoV-2 infection. The rearrangement joins TRBV5-1 to TRBJ2-5, with D possibly TRBD1 on 5 matching bases. This clonotype was obtained from an adult who was a healthcare worker with PCR-confirmed SARS-CoV-2 infection or an uninfected control (not recorded which). Sequenced material: whole blood. The CDR3 region has the DNA TGCGCCAGCAGCTTGGCAGGGAAACAAGAGACCCAGTACTTC. Protein product: CASSLAGKQETQYF.